The rows below give T cell receptor beta chains drawn from one sample of a study of cytomegalovirus exposure and HLA in healthy donors. Data came from immunoSEQ multiplex PCR; TCRdb stores just in-frame clones and leaves some out. The sample lists about 160,000 clones; around four fifths were seen once. Sequencing was done on a sample of PBMCs. All receptors derive from a man in his late teens or twenties in good health and CMV-seropositive. Each CDR3 is given with its conserved first and last residue. A D gene is named only where the DNA matches it firmly. Only some rows state a clone size, as once, few, many or a class for expanded clones.

J: TRBJ2-3; D: -; V: TRBV25-1; size: -; DNA: TGTGCCAGCAGTGAATCCGAGTGGGGAGTCATCACAGATACGCAGTATTTT; CDR3: CASSESEWGVITDTQYF
J: TRBJ2-1; D: -; V: TRBV5-1; size: -; DNA: TGCGCCAGCAGCTTTACAGGAAACGTACAGTTCTTC; CDR3: CASSFTGNVQFF
J: TRBJ2-2; D: -; V: TRBV7-3; size: -; DNA: TGTGCCAGCAGCTTAATAGGGACTCGGGTCGGGGAGCTGTTTTTT; CDR3: CASSLIGTRVGELFF
J: TRBJ2-7; D: TRBD1; V: TRBV29-1; size: -; DNA: TGCAGCGTTGTCCCGACAGGGTTCTACGAGCAGTACTTC; CDR3: CSVVPTGFYEQYF
J: TRBJ1-2; D: -; V: TRBV5-6; size: -; DNA: TGTGCCAGCAGCTTGTGGTACGTTGGGGCAGGGTTTGGCTACACCTTC; CDR3: CASSLWYVGAGFGYTF
J: TRBJ1-4; D: TRBD1; V: TRBV19; size: -; DNA: TGTGCCAGTAGTGCGACAGGGAAGGTTGAAAAACTGTTTTTT; CDR3: CASSATGKVEKLFF
J: TRBJ1-5; D: -; V: TRBV5-1; size: -; DNA: TGCGCCAGCAGCTTGACAGCCGATCAGCCCCAGCATTTT; CDR3: CASSLTADQPQHF
J: TRBJ2-7; D: -; V: TRBV5-1; size: -; DNA: TGCGCCAGCAGCTTGGCCTACGGTCGGGTTACCTACGAGCAGTACTTC; CDR3: CASSLAYGRVTYEQYF
J: TRBJ2-2; D: -; V: TRBV19; size: -; DNA: TGTGCCAGTAGTATAGATCGCGGGATCACCGGGGAGCTGTTTTTT; CDR3: CASSIDRGITGELFF
J: TRBJ2-5; D: TRBD1; V: TRBV7-2; size: -; DNA: TGTGCCAGCAGCCGGGGACAGGGGGAGACCCAGTACTTC; CDR3: CASSRGQGETQYF
J: TRBJ2-7; D: -; V: TRBV5-1; size: -; DNA: TGCGCCAGCCACCCGAGGCAGGGAGGATTTGGCGAGCAGTACTTC; CDR3: CASHPRQGGFGEQYF
J: TRBJ2-7; D: -; V: TRBV7-2; size: -; DNA: TGTGCCAGCAGCTTACAAGGGACTTCCAGTATAGGGGCCTCCTACGAGCAGTACTTC; CDR3: CASSLQGTSSIGASYEQYF
J: TRBJ2-7; D: TRBD2; V: TRBV11-2; size: -; DNA: TGTGCCAGCAGCTTATCGGCTAGCGGTGACTACGAGCAGTACTTC; CDR3: CASSLSASGDYEQYF
J: TRBJ2-1; D: TRBD1; V: TRBV10-3; size: -; DNA: TGTGCCATCAGTCAGGGGTCTGGGACAGGGGGATACAATGAGCAGTTCTTC; CDR3: CAISQGSGTGGYNEQFF
J: TRBJ2-2; D: TRBD2; V: TRBV7-9; size: -; DNA: TGTGCCAGCACCCGGGGGGTCACCGGGGAGCTGTTTTTT; CDR3: CASTRGVTGELFF
J: TRBJ2-1; D: -; V: TRBV15; size: once; DNA: TGTGCCACCAGCAGCCTAACAAGGGAGCAGGGGCATGAGCAGTTCTTC; CDR3: CATSSLTREQGHEQFF
J: TRBJ2-7; D: TRBD1; V: TRBV11-3; size: -; DNA: TGTGCCAGCAGCTATCCCCTCGGGGACAGGGGGCCCTACGAGCAGTACTTC; CDR3: CASSYPLGDRGPYEQYF
J: TRBJ2-7; D: -; V: TRBV28; size: -; DNA: TGTGCCAGCAGTTTCTCCAGGGGGGCCTACGAGCAGTACTTC; CDR3: CASSFSRGAYEQYF
J: TRBJ2-3; D: TRBD1; V: TRBV9; size: -; DNA: TGTGCCAGCAGCGATCATGGGACAGCCACAGATACGCAGTATTTT; CDR3: CASSDHGTATDTQYF
J: TRBJ2-7; D: -; V: TRBV29-1; size: -; DNA: TGCAGCGTCAGGGAATCCTACGAGCAGTACTTC; CDR3: CSVRESYEQYF
J: TRBJ1-2; D: -; V: TRBV19; size: -; DNA: TGTGCCAGTAGAGAAACTGGCTATGGCTACACCTTC; CDR3: CASRETGYGYTF
J: TRBJ2-1; D: -; V: TRBV2; size: -; DNA: TGTGCCAGCAGCCGGGACTCCAACAATGAGCAGTTCTTC; CDR3: CASSRDSNNEQFF
J: TRBJ2-7; D: TRBD2; V: TRBV10-3; size: once; DNA: TGTGCCATGGGGGACCGGGAGGCAGAACCCTACGAGCAGTACTTC; CDR3: CAMGDREAEPYEQYF
J: TRBJ2-2; D: TRBD2; V: TRBV10-1; size: -; DNA: TGCGCCAGCAGTGATATCGCTGGGGGAGGGGAGCCGAACACCGGGGAGCTGTTTTTT; CDR3: CASSDIAGGGEPNTGELFF
J: TRBJ1-4; D: TRBD1; V: TRBV11-2; size: -; DNA: TGTGCCAGCAGCTTAGATACGGGACAGGATTACGAAAAACTGTTTTTT; CDR3: CASSLDTGQDYEKLFF
J: TRBJ2-1; D: -; V: TRBV6-5; size: -; DNA: TGTGCCAGCGGGACAAGCCAAATATACAATGAGCAGTTCTTC; CDR3: CASGTSQIYNEQFF
J: TRBJ2-1; D: -; V: TRBV11-3; size: few; DNA: TGTGCCAGCAGCTTAACCGGGAGTGGGTACAATGAGCAGTTCTTC; CDR3: CASSLTGSGYNEQFF
J: TRBJ2-7; D: -; V: TRBV7-3; size: -; DNA: TGTGCCAGCAGCCCTAATGGGGGGGGCCCCTACGAGCAGTACTTC; CDR3: CASSPNGGGPYEQYF
J: TRBJ2-3; D: -; V: TRBV29-1; size: -; DNA: TGCAGCGTCCTAGTGGGGACTAGCACAGATACGCAGTATTTT; CDR3: CSVLVGTSTDTQYF
J: TRBJ2-1; D: TRBD2; V: TRBV6-5; size: -; DNA: TGTGCCAGTTCTCATCAGCGGGAGAGTAGGGATGAGCAGTTCTTC; CDR3: CASSHQRESRDEQFF
J: TRBJ1-3; D: TRBD1; V: TRBV6-5; size: -; DNA: TGTGCCAGCAGTTCCACAGGGGGCTCTGGAAACACCATATATTTT; CDR3: CASSSTGGSGNTIYF
J: TRBJ2-7; D: TRBD1; V: TRBV6-1; size: -; DNA: TGTGCCAGCAGTGACGTGGATTTGGGGGACAGGTCCTACGAGCAGTACTTC; CDR3: CASSDVDLGDRSYEQYF
J: TRBJ1-4; D: TRBD1; V: TRBV4-1; size: -; DNA: TGCGCCAGCAGCCAATCCAGGGGGCTCGGGGAAAAACTGTTTTTT; CDR3: CASSQSRGLGEKLFF
J: TRBJ2-1; D: TRBD1; V: TRBV11-2; size: -; DNA: TGTGCCAGCAGCTTCGGACAGGGCCGATTCAATGAGCAGTTCTTC; CDR3: CASSFGQGRFNEQFF
J: TRBJ2-7; D: TRBD1; V: TRBV29-1; size: -; DNA: TGCAGCGTTGTCGACAGGGGGACCTACGAGCAGTACTTC; CDR3: CSVVDRGTYEQYF
J: TRBJ1-1; D: TRBD1; V: TRBV9; size: -; DNA: TGTGCCAGCAGCGTGGGACAGACGAACACTGAAGCTTTCTTT; CDR3: CASSVGQTNTEAFF
J: TRBJ1-3; D: TRBD1; V: TRBV23-1; size: once; DNA: TGCGCCAGCAGGGACAGGGGTTCGCCTGGAAACACCATATATTTT; CDR3: CASRDRGSPGNTIYF
J: TRBJ2-1; D: -; V: TRBV7-8; size: -; DNA: TGTGCCAGCAGCTACGCGCCGCGGGAACTACATGGTGAGCAGTTCTTC; CDR3: CASSYAPRELHGEQFF
J: TRBJ2-1; D: -; V: TRBV5-6; size: -; DNA: TGTGCCAGCAGCTTGTCTAACAATGAGCAGTTCTTC; CDR3: CASSLSNNEQFF